Each of the 23 T cell receptor beta chains below was sequenced from the same sample in a study of CD8 T cells in Susac syndrome (dated by TCRdb to about 2019). The library was prepared using the immunoSEQ multiplex PCR assay. RNA was extracted with the RNeasy kit and 0.5 to 1 ug was reverse transcribed using random hexamers. The public reads were quality trimmed at Q25 with fastp and then assembled into clones with MiXCR by TCRdb, keeping productive beta chains. Identical CDR3 protein sequences are pooled into one entry, listed with their most common genes and DNA. This sample has about 200,000 distinct CDR3 sequences in its table, and 85% to 95% of those were observed once. About 0.1% of the sample goes to the ten largest clones. Sequenced input: CD4+ T cells from PBMCs. These receptors originate from a human donor in good health.

This rearrangement joins TRBV9 to TRBJ2-5; no clear D gene. Per the germline V gene, CDR1 is SGDLS and CDR2 is YYNGEE. Trimming cost V 1 base and J 4 bases, with 11 bases left between them. The CDR3 is 14 amino acids. CDR3 residues: CASSVNDLGETQYF. In DNA form, the CDR3 reads TGTGCCAGCAGCGTAAATGACTTGGGAGAGACCCAGTACTTC.

The gene calls are TRBV11-2 and TRBJ2-1; no firm D call. CDR3 length: 13 amino acids. Between the trimmed V and J ends, which lost 1 base and 4 bases, there was a span of 5 bases. From germline, CDR1 is SGHAT and CDR2 FQNNGV. The CDR3 reads CASSLGLYNEQFF. The CDR3 bases are TGTGCCAGCAGCTTAGGGCTATACAATGAGCAGTTCTTC.

The chain combines TRBV6-5 with TRBJ2-3; 10 nucleotides align to TRBD1. The V and J ends lost 6 bases and 4 bases, in that order; junction bases with no gene match: 7. The CDR3 length is 15 residues. CDR1 is MNHEY, CDR2 SVGAGI, per germline. CDR3 DNA: TGTGCCAGCAGCCAGGACAGGGGGTGGGCAGATACGCAGTATTTT. It specifies CASSQDRGWADTQYF.

The chain joins TRBV29-1 to TRBJ2-3, with 13 bases lining up with TRBD2. Germline-derived CDR1 and CDR2 are SQVTM and ANQGSEA. CDR3 size: 15 residues. V trimming: 4 bases; J trimming: 1 base; junction bases outside the gene matches: 2. CDR3 DNA: TGCAGCGTTGTGGGACTAGCGGGGCGCACAGATACGCAGTATTTT. Protein sequence: CSVVGLAGRTDTQYF.

The V call is TRBV15, the J call TRBJ1-6; D not certain. Trimming removed 4 bases at V and 7 bases at J, with 8 bases between. This CDR3 has 13 amino acids. Germline-derived CDR1 and CDR2 are LNHNV and YYDKDF (reference sequence). The CDR3 protein is CATSTLRNSPLHF. DNA of the CDR3: TGTGCCACCAGCACCCTCCGGAATTCACCCCTCCACTTT.

The chain carries TRBV20-1 and TRBJ2-3; D remains unclear. The CDR3 has 10 amino acids. CDR1 and CDR2 from the germline V gene are DFQATT and SNEGSKA (reference sequence). V was clipped by 5 bases and J by 4 bases, with 4 bases between them. The CDR3 protein is CSARADTQYF. Here the CDR3 DNA reads TGCAGTGCTCGGGCAGATACGCAGTATTTT.

The gene calls are TRBV5-1 and TRBJ2-7, with 10 bases aligning to TRBD2. Per germline, CDR1 SGHRS and CDR2 YFSETQ. CDR3 size: 18 residues. V was clipped by 6 bases and J by 3 bases; unmatched bases: 18. The CDR3 nucleotides are TGCGCCAGCAACCACAAACCTAGCGGGGGCCTCAACAGCTACGAGCAGTACTTC. Translated: CASNHKPSGGLNSYEQYF.

The genes are TRBV29-1 and TRBJ1-5, with 8 nucleotides matching TRBD1. V dropped 6 bases and J dropped 3; count of bases not matched to a gene: 10. Germline V gives CDR1 SQVTM, CDR2 ANQGSEA. The CDR3 runs 15 residues. CDR3 DNA sequence: TGCAGCGTCACTACCGGGACAGGATTCAATCAGCCCCAGCATTTT. This sequence encodes CSVTTGTGFNQPQHF.

The J gene is TRBJ2-1, the V gene TRBV9; 11 nucleotides line up with TRBD2. The CDR3 runs 14 residues. Per the germline V gene, CDR1 is SGDLS and CDR2 is YYNGEE. With V trimmed by 4 bases and J by 5 bases, 2 bases remained unmatched. CDR3 in DNA: TGTGCCAGCAGCCGGGGACTAGCGGACAATGAGCAGTTCTTC. The encoded protein is CASSRGLADNEQFF.

The rearrangement links TRBV30 to TRBJ2-7; 7 bases align to TRBD2. The germline V gene has CDR1 GTSNPN and CDR2 SVGIG (reference sequence). The junction had 6 bases not matched to a gene; V was cut back by 0 bases and J by 4 bases. The CDR3 runs 14 residues. This CDR3 is CAWSVGGSVYEQYV. The DNA for the CDR3 is TGTGCCTGGAGTGTCGGCGGGAGTGTGTACGAGCAGTACGTC.

V gene TRBV12-3 or TRBV12-4 combines with J gene TRBJ2-5; tentatively, D is TRBD1 (6 bases). The CDR3 sequence is 15 residues long. Trimming removed 5 bases from V and 3 bases from J, with 16 bases in between. The CDR3 coding sequence is TGTGCCAGCAGTCCTAAGACAGGTCCAAAAGAGACCCAGTACTTC. Its protein product is CASSPKTGPKETQYF.

J is TRBJ2-3 and V is TRBV11-1; D tentatively reads TRBD1 or TRBD2 (5 bases each). This CDR3 spans 13 amino acids. With 3 bases removed from V and 4 bases from J, the gap between germline ends came to 8 bases. Germline V lookup: CDR1 SGHAT, CDR2 FQDESV (reference sequence). CDR3 amino acids: CASSFRDPDTQYF. In DNA form, the CDR3 reads TGTGCCAGCAGCTTCCGGGACCCAGATACGCAGTATTTT.

The rearrangement joins TRBV27 to TRBJ2-5; D is possibly TRBD1 (5 bases). CDR1 MNHEY and CDR2 SMNVEV come from the germline V gene (reference sequence). The CDR3 runs 13 residues. V was clipped by 7 bases and J by 2 bases, with 11 bases between them. The CDR3 bases are TGTGCCAGCACCATTAGGGGTCAAGAGACCCAGTACTTC. Protein: CASTIRGQETQYF.

The DNA for the CDR3 is TGCGCCAGCAGCCCCGGGCAGCTCTACGAGCAGTACTTC. This gives the protein CASSPGQLYEQYF. The chain combines TRBV5-1 with TRBJ2-7; no clear D gene. There are 13 residues in the CDR3. V gave up 4 bases and J gave up 3 bases, with 11 bases separating them. Germline loops: CDR1 SGHRS, CDR2 YFSETQ. Combining the CDR3 with reference TRBV5-1 and TRBJ2-7 gives the whole variable domain KAGVTQTPRYLIKTRGQQVTLSCSPISGHRSVSWYQQTPGQGLQFLFEYFSETQRNKGNFPGRFSGRQFSNSRSEMNVSTLELGDSALYLCASSPGQLYEQYFGPGTRLTVT.

The chain employs TRBV3-1 and TRBJ2-1; TRBD2 aligns across 10 bases. Trimming took 0 bases from V and 7 from J; bases not matched to a gene: 9. CDR1 LGHDT and CDR2 YNNKEL come from the germline V gene (reference sequence). There are 17 residues in the CDR3. CDR3 region: CASSQEIIAGGWNEQFF. The CDR3 DNA follows: TGTGCCAGCAGCCAAGAAATCATAGCGGGAGGTTGGAATGAGCAGTTCTTC.

The chain employs TRBV20-1 and TRBJ2-3; D is perhaps TRBD2 (6 bases). The CDR3 contains 14 residues. Germline CDR1 and CDR2: DFQATT and SNEGSKA (reference sequence). Trimming stripped 6 bases from V and 5 bases from J, with 18 bases between. CDR3 protein: CSAPSREKGDTQYF. CDR3 DNA: TGCAGTGCCCCCTCCCGGGAGAAAGGAGATACGCAGTATTTT.

The chain recombines TRBV29-1 with TRBJ1-4; D remains ambiguous. Germline assignment: CDR1 SQVTM and CDR2 ANQGSEA. The CDR3 runs 12 residues. Trimming pared 2 bases from V and 7 bases from J, leaving 8 bases between. The CDR3 coding sequence is TGCAGCGTTGAATCTGAGGGTGAAAAACTGTTTTTT. This codes for CSVESEGEKLFF.

This CDR3 reads CASAPARGVYEQYV. The CDR3 bases are TGTGCCAGCGCGCCTGCCCGGGGAGTCTACGAGCAGTACGTC. The V gene is TRBV28, the J gene TRBJ2-7, with D possibly being TRBD2 (5 bases). The CDR3 is made up of 14 amino acids. Germline V gene lookup returns CDR1 MDHEN and CDR2 SYDVKM. Trimming stripped 8 bases from V and 3 bases from J, with 17 bases between.

The rearrangement uses TRBV5-8 and TRBJ1-1; unclear D gene. Germline CDR1 and CDR2: SGHTS and YDEGEE. The CDR3 has 13 residues. With 2 bases removed from V and 6 bases from J, the gap between germline ends came to 11 bases. CDR3 in DNA: TGTGCCAGCAGCTTCGGACGTTTGGCTGAAGCTTTCTTT. Its translation: CASSFGRLAEAFF.

J is TRBJ2-3 and V is TRBV15; D gene ambiguous. There are 15 residues in the CDR3. CDR1 is LNHNV and CDR2 is YYDKDF in the germline V gene (reference sequence). V lost 0 bases and J 3 bases, leaving 10 bases between the germline ends. The DNA for the CDR3 is TGTGCCACCAGCAGAGACTACGCGTCGACAGATACGCAGTATTTT. The encoded protein is CATSRDYASTDTQYF.

The gene calls are TRBV3-1 and TRBJ2-7; the D call may be TRBD1 or TRBD2 (5 bases each). V was shortened by 4 bases and J by 2 bases, with 15 bases between the two germline ends. The CDR3 extends over 15 amino acids. The germline gives CDR1 LGHDT, CDR2 YNNKEL (reference sequence). The CDR3 sequence: CASSPTRDGAYEQYF. In nucleotides, the CDR3 is TGTGCCAGCAGCCCTACCCGGGACGGAGCCTACGAGCAGTACTTC.

The rearrangement joins TRBV27 to TRBJ2-5, with D possibly matching TRBD1 (5 bases). Deletions cut 4 bases from V and 9 bases from J, with 21 bases between. CDR3 size: 15 residues. Germline lookup yields CDR1 MNHEY and CDR2 SMNVEV (reference sequence). The CDR3 is CASSSGRPSRVAQYF. In DNA, the CDR3 is TGTGCCAGCAGTTCCGGCAGACCCTCCAGGGTGGCCCAGTACTTC.

J is TRBJ1-5 and V is TRBV29-1, with a possible D match to TRBD1 (6 bases). Trimming pared 3 bases from V and 4 bases from J, leaving 13 bases between. Germline V gene data show CDR1 as SQVTM and CDR2 as ANQGSEA. The CDR3 runs 14 residues. The DNA for the CDR3 is TGCAGCGTTGACGTGGGGGGGGCGAATCAGCCCCAGCATTTT. Its protein product is CSVDVGGANQPQHF.